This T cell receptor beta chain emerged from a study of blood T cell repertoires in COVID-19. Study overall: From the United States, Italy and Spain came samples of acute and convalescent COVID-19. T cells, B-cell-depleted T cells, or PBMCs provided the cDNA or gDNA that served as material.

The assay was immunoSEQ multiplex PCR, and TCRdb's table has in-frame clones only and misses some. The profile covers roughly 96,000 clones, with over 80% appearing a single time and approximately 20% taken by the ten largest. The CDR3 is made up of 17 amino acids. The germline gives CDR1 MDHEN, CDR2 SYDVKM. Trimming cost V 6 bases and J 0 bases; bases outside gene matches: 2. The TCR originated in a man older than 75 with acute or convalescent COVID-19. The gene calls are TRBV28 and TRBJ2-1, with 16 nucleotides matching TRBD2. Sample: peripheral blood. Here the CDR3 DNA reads TGTGCCAGCAGGGGACTAGCGGGAGGGCCCTCCTACAATGAGCAGTTCTTC. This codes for CASRGLAGGPSYNEQFF.